Following are 25 T cell receptor beta chains from one sample sequenced in a study of regulatory T cells in long-lasting Graves disease. As for time point: newly diagnosed GD, antithyroid drugs for less than 3 months. Scientists built the TCR library using RNA that was extracted from PBMCs. Sequencing libraries for TCR beta were prepared with iRepertoire HTBI primers and Arm-PCR of CDR3 regions. TCRdb independently ran MiXCR on the multiplex PCR reads; one entry per CDR3 protein. The table includes some 500,000 distinct CDR3 sequences, 13% detected once. This sample was also put to use in a study of T cells in Graves' hyperthyroidism and ophthalmopathy.

The sequencing here drew on peripheral blood mononuclear cells (PBMCs), taken at new diagnosis, from a patient treated with antithyroid drugs. The receptors derive from a man aged 30-40 years with Graves disease.

This clonotype was detected ten times or more. The gene calls are TRBV27 and TRBJ2-3; 14 bases align to TRBD2. The CDR3 consists of 18 residues. CDR1 is MNHEY, CDR2 SMNVEV, per germline (reference sequence). The junction had 10 bases not matched to a gene; V was cut back by 4 bases and J by 4 bases. The CDR3 is CASSSLRGLAGAADTQYF. As DNA, the CDR3 is TGTGCCAGCAGTTCCCTCCGGGGACTAGCGGGAGCGGCAGATACGCAGTATTTT.

This clonotype was observed at least ten times. The rearrangement links TRBV6-1 to TRBJ2-3; D unresolved. Germline CDR1 is MNHNS and CDR2 is SASEGT. The CDR3 is 16 amino acids. V lost 7 bases and J 4 bases, leaving 21 bases between the germline ends. In DNA, the CDR3 is TGTGCCAGCATCTCGGCCCCTCGCATCGAAGCAGATACGCAGTATTTT. It encodes CASISAPRIEADTQYF.

Ten or more counts support this clonotype. The chain uses TRBV7-9 and TRBJ2-7; the match to TRBD2 covers 9 bases. Germline V gives CDR1 SEHNR, CDR2 FQNEAQ (reference sequence). After removal of 4 bases from V and 3 bases from J, the junction contained 7 bases not matched to a gene. The CDR3 length is 15 residues. CDR3 loop: CASSYRRGGRYEQYF. DNA for the CDR3: TGTGCCAGCAGCTACAGGCGGGGGGGCCGCTACGAGCAGTACTTC.

The chain has TRBV27 and TRBJ1-4, with a tentative D call TRBD1 (5 bases). Germline V gene data show CDR1 as MNHEY and CDR2 as SMNVEV (reference sequence). V gave up 2 bases and J gave up 8 bases, with 9 bases separating them. CDR3 length: 13 amino acids. The CDR3 coding sequence is TGTGCCAGCAGTTTACAGGGTCGGGAAAAACTGTTTTTT. This sequence encodes CASSLQGREKLFF.

CDR3 amino acids: CASSWGTSDRDTQYF. CDR3 nucleotide sequence: TGCGCCAGCAGCTGGGGGACTAGCGACAGAGATACGCAGTATTTT. The chain uses TRBV5-1 and TRBJ2-3; 10 nucleotides line up with TRBD2. This CDR3 is 15 amino acids long. Germline V CDR1 and CDR2: SGHRS, YFSETQ. After removal of 3 bases from V and 5 bases from J, the junction contained 6 bases not matched to a gene.

At least ten counts were recorded for this clonotype. V and J are TRBV6-5 and TRBJ2-1; perhaps TRBD2 as D (7 bases). This CDR3 is built from 16 residues. Germline V gene lookup returns CDR1 MNHEY and CDR2 SVGAGI. The V and J ends lost 4 bases and 8 bases respectively, with 21 bases between them. CDR3 amino acids: CASSSAGAGDRDEQFF. CDR3 coding DNA: TGTGCCAGCAGTTCCGCGGGGGCGGGAGATCGCGATGAGCAGTTCTTC.

This clonotype was counted at least ten times. This chain joins TRBV12-3 or TRBV12-4 and TRBJ2-5; D could derive from TRBD1 or TRBD2 (5 bases each). The CDR3 consists of 14 residues. Trimming removed 2 bases from V and 3 bases from J, with 10 bases in between. CDR3 loop: CASSLMWGKETQYF. CDR3 DNA sequence: TGTGCCAGCAGTTTAATGTGGGGGAAAGAGACCCAGTACTTC.

This clonotype was seen many times. The V and J genes are TRBV5-1 and TRBJ2-7; D not certain. Trimming removed 0 bases at V and 2 bases at J, with 6 bases between. The CDR3 covers 13 residues. In germline, CDR1 is SGHRS, CDR2 YFSETQ. The CDR3 region has the DNA TGCGCCAGCAGCTTGGAACATACCTACGAGCAGTACTTC. Its protein product is CASSLEHTYEQYF. The full variable domain, with the rest looked up from reference TRBV5-1 and TRBJ2-7, is KAGVTQTPRYLIKTRGQQVTLSCSPISGHRSVSWYQQTPGQGLQFLFEYFSETQRNKGNFPGRFSGRQFSNSRSEMNVSTLELGDSALYLCASSLEHTYEQYFGPGTRLTVT.

This clonotype was recorded many times. The gene calls are TRBV19 and TRBJ2-5; a possible D gene is TRBD2 (6 bases). In germline, CDR1 is LNHDA, CDR2 SQIVND (reference sequence). CDR3 length: 14 residues. Trimming stripped 5 bases from V and 1 base from J, with 11 bases between. The CDR3 sequence: CASSPTSTQETQYF. CDR3 DNA sequence: TGTGCCAGTAGTCCCACTAGCACCCAAGAGACCCAGTACTTC.

This clonotype was counted many times. V usage is TRBV3-1 and J usage is TRBJ2-3; D is possibly TRBD1 or TRBD2 (6 bases each). V shed 0 bases and J shed 2 bases, with 12 bases lying between them. Per the germline V gene, CDR1 is LGHDT and CDR2 is YNNKEL (reference sequence). The CDR3 sequence is 16 residues long. CDR3 region: CASSQDGGLFTDTQYF. CDR3 sequence (DNA): TGTGCCAGCAGCCAAGACGGGGGCCTTTTCACAGATACGCAGTATTTT.

In regard to this clonotype: A much larger clone lies a single base off, so this may be a read error. This rearrangement joins TRBV12-3 or TRBV12-4 to TRBJ2-5; 14 nucleotides match TRBD2. J lost 5 bases, V lost 8 bases, and 7 bases had no gene match. CDR3 size: 15 residues. Here the CDR3 reads CASGARLAGGETQYF. The DNA of the CDR3 is TGTGCCAGCGGCGCCCGACTAGCGGGAGGGGAGACCCAGTACTTC.

This clonotype was recorded a few times. The genes are TRBV25-1 and TRBJ1-3; TRBD1 agrees at 8 bases. Per the germline V gene, CDR1 is MGHDK and CDR2 is SYGVNS. J lost 4 bases, V lost 3 bases, and 5 bases had no gene match. The CDR3 is 15 amino acids. CDR3 in amino acids: CASSEQGAIGNTIYF. In DNA form, the CDR3 reads TGTGCCAGCAGTGAGCAGGGGGCGATAGGAAACACCATATATTTT.

This clonotype has more than one count but fewer than ten. The chain links TRBV27 to TRBJ1-2; 10 bases are a match to TRBD1. Trimming cost V 3 bases and J 6 bases; bases outside gene matches: 13. This CDR3 spans 17 amino acids. Germline CDR1 reads MNHEY; CDR2 reads SMNVEV (reference sequence). The CDR3 nucleotides read TGTGCCAGCAGTTTTTTCGGGACAGGGGTTGATGGTGATGGCTACACCTTC. Protein: CASSFFGTGVDGDGYTF.

This clonotype was seen at least ten times. The chain carries TRBV12-3 or TRBV12-4 and TRBJ2-5; D is possibly TRBD2 (5 bases). The CDR3 totals 12 residues. Trimming removed 6 bases from V and 9 bases from J, with 14 bases in between. CDR3 DNA: TGTGCCAGCAGCAATGGACTGTCGCCCCAGTACTTC. It translates to CASSNGLSPQYF.

A word on this clonotype: This may stem from a read error, because a much larger clone lies one nucleotide away. The V gene is TRBV28, the J gene TRBJ2-5; TRBD1 might be the D (7 bases). TRBJ2-1 matches the DNA end more closely, so the J call is doubtful. CDR3 size: 15 residues. Germline CDR1 and CDR2: MDHEN and SYDVKM. The CDR3 reads CTSSFGRGAYNEQFF. DNA for the CDR3: TGTACCAGCAGTTTCGGCAGGGGGGCATACAATGAGCAGTTCTTC.

This clonotype was seen a handful of times. The chain couples TRBV6-1 to TRBJ2-5; D is unclear. Deletions cut 8 bases from V and 6 bases from J, with 4 bases between. The CDR3 length is 9 residues. Germline CDR1 is MNHNS and CDR2 is SASEGT. The CDR3 protein is CASGKTQYF. The CDR3 DNA sequence: TGTGCCAGCGGGAAGACCCAGTACTTC.

This clonotype was counted at least ten times. This chain connects TRBV7-7 to TRBJ2-1; D is perhaps TRBD1 (6 bases). The CDR3 covers 14 residues. V was trimmed by 5 bases and J by 5 bases, leaving 13 bases between them. Germline V gene lookup returns CDR1 SSHAT and CDR2 FNYEAQ (reference sequence). CDR3: CASSGQQGDNEQFF. The CDR3, as DNA: TGTGCCAGCAGCGGCCAACAGGGAGACAATGAGCAGTTCTTC.

Only a few counts were recorded for this clonotype. The chain links TRBV24-1 to TRBJ2-7, with 8 bases lining up with TRBD1. From germline, CDR1 is KGHDR and CDR2 SFDVKD. The V gene end was trimmed by 11 bases and the J gene end by 6 bases; junction bases not matched to a gene: 11. The CDR3 has 13 amino acids. The CDR3 bases are TGTGCCAACTTCGGACAGGGTCGTCTCGAGCAGTACTTC. Its translation is CANFGQGRLEQYF.

In this sample, this clonotype turned up a few times. This may come from a read error, since a much larger clone is one base off. The chain uses TRBV6-2 or TRBV6-3 and TRBJ1-2; D may be TRBD1 (5 bases). Germline CDR1 and CDR2: MNHEY and SVGEGT. This CDR3 contains 12 residues. The CDR3 nucleotides read TGTGCCAACAGTTACGGGGGGTTCGGCTACACCTTC. Protein product: CANSYGGFGYTF.

In its sample, this clonotype was seen many times. The genes are TRBV7-2 and TRBJ2-1; 7 bases are shared with TRBD2. V shed 2 bases, J shed 0 bases, and the junction held 4 bases outside the gene matches. CDR1 SGHTA and CDR2 FQGNSA come from the germline V gene. The CDR3 spans 16 residues. CDR3 nucleotides: TGTGCCAGCAGCTTAACAGGCGGGAGCTCCTACAATGAGCAGTTCTTC. Residues: CASSLTGGSSYNEQFF.

CDR3 loop: CATDSYNEQFF. CDR3 sequence (DNA): TGTGCCACTGACTCCTACAATGAGCAGTTCTTC. This chain uses TRBV19 with TRBJ2-1; no definite D call. This CDR3 contains 11 residues. V gave up 10 bases and J gave up 0 bases, with 4 bases separating them. The germline CDR1 and CDR2 sequences are LNHDA and SQIVND (reference sequence).

This clonotype was observed many times. The chain has TRBV11-2 and TRBJ2-7, with 9 positions matching TRBD1. The CDR3 is made up of 16 amino acids. Germline V CDR1 and CDR2: SGHAT, FQNNGV. V lost 5 bases, J lost 7 bases, and 15 bases stayed unmatched. CDR3 sequence: CASSHYLYRGLGEQYF. The CDR3 nucleotides read TGTGCCAGCAGCCACTATTTGTACAGGGGGCTTGGGGAGCAGTACTTC.

The sample holds a few counts of this clonotype. The genes are TRBV18 and TRBJ2-3; the D is unclear. This CDR3 is built from 13 residues. CDR1 and CDR2 (germline): KGHSH, LQKENI. With 5 bases removed from V and 6 bases from J, the gap between germline ends came to 12 bases. The CDR3 loop reads CASSNRLADTQYF. In DNA, the CDR3 is TGTGCCAGCTCAAACCGACTCGCGGATACGCAGTATTTT.

This clonotype was seen ten or more times. V and J are TRBV19 and TRBJ1-4; TRBD1 might be the D (6 bases). This CDR3 is built from 16 residues. V was cut by 9 bases and J by 0 bases, with 17 bases left in between. CDR1 and CDR2 (germline): LNHDA, SQIVND (reference sequence). CDR3 protein: CASKTGLLATNEKLFF. Here the CDR3 DNA reads TGTGCCAGCAAGACAGGACTCCTTGCAACTAATGAAAAACTGTTTTTT.

There are many counts of this clonotype. The chain couples TRBV27 to TRBJ2-1; 7 nucleotides agree with TRBD2. CDR3 size: 14 residues. From germline, CDR1 is MNHEY and CDR2 SMNVEV (reference sequence). V dropped 5 bases and J dropped 7; count of bases not matched to a gene: 8. Here the CDR3 DNA reads TGTGCCAGCAGTCCGCCGGGGGGTTGGAATGAGCAGTTCTTC. This gives the protein CASSPPGGWNEQFF.